This TCR beta chain was identified during a study of T cell responses to AZD1222 COVID-19 vaccine. Broader study findings: Researchers took repertoire samples only after the peak T cell response had come. Nearly half of spike-specific TCRs reportedly target variant regions that are unmutated in the B.1.351 and B.1.1.7 variants. Mapped onto spike, vaccine-associated CD4 TCRs spanned it and were dominant at 160-218 and 743-854.

Comment on this clone: Its antigen is undetermined.

Generated by immunoSEQ multiplex PCR, the TCRdb table keeps only in-frame clones and is missing some. The sample has approximately 150,000 clones, over 90% seen once. Germline V gene sequence: CDR1 LNHDA, CDR2 SQIVND (reference sequence). This CDR3 is 15 amino acids long. V lost 3 bases and J 3 bases, leaving 15 bases between the germline ends. The sample was peripheral blood, taken on day 0 of AZD1222 vaccination. The chain employs TRBV19 and TRBJ2-7; D may correspond to TRBD1 or TRBD2 (6 bases each). This sequence was found in an adult in good health. The CDR3 DNA reads TGTGCCAGTAGTATGGGGGGCTATAGTGACTACGAGCAGTACTTC. Its protein is CASSMGGYSDYEQYF.